This T cell receptor beta chain was captured in a study of blood T cell repertoires in COVID-19. Study as a whole: The analysed material was cDNA or gDNA that came from T cells, B-cell-depleted T cells, or PBMCs.

V was trimmed by 6 bases and J by 4 bases, leaving 12 bases between them. CDR1 is MNHEY, CDR2 SVGAGI, per germline. CDR3 size: 13 residues. TCRdb keeps only in-frame clones here, not all; method: immunoSEQ multiplex PCR. The sample contains under 250,000 clones, about 80% of which appear only once. This receptor was taken from a woman in her sixties with acute or convalescent COVID-19. The chain couples TRBV6-5 to TRBJ2-5, with a tentative D call TRBD1 (6 bases). The sequencing input was peripheral blood. This CDR3 is CASRQGHIETQYF. The CDR3 nucleotides are TGTGCCAGCAGACAGGGACACATAGAGACCCAGTACTTC.